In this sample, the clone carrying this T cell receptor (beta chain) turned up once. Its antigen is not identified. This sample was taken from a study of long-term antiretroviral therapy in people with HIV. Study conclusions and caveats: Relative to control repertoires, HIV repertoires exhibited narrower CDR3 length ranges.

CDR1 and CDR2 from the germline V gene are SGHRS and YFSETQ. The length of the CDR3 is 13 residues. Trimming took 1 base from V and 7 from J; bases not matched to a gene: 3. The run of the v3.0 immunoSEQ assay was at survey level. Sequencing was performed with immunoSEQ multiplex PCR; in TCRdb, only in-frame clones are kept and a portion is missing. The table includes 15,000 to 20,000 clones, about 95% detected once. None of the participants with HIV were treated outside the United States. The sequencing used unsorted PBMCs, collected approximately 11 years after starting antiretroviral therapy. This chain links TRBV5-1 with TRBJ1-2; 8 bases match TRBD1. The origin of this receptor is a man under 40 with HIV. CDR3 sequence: CASSLRTGIGYTF. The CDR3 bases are TGCGCCAGCAGCTTGCGGACAGGGATTGGCTACACCTTC.